This T cell receptor beta chain was sequenced in a study of a mutant IDH1 vaccine in newly diagnosed glioma. Study at large: Patients under treatment included around 60% males and approximately 38% females and had a mean age of roughly 43 years.

Some clones are missing from TCRdb's copy, which holds only in-frame ones; the method was immunoSEQ multiplex PCR. The data hold fewer than 100,000 clones, with roughly nine tenths observed a single time. About this clone: The antigen is unknown.

This sample's time point: week 5, during vaccination. Doses comprised 300 ug of mutant IDH1 20-mer peptide each, plus topical imiquimod. Study conclusions and caveats: Of the patients, around 93% had vaccine-induced immune responses.

The CDR3 is 15 amino acids. In germline, CDR1 is SGHRS, CDR2 YFSETQ. V was cut by 0 bases and J by 5 bases, with 11 bases left in between. The chain uses TRBV5-1 and TRBJ2-2; D unresolved. This TCR was recovered from a woman aged 45 to 65 with glioma. The input for sequencing was PBMCs, taken from a glioma patient whose treatment included an IDH1 peptide vaccine. This CDR3 is CASSLAWPPTGELFF. CDR3 nucleotide sequence: TGCGCCAGCAGCTTGGCCTGGCCCCCAACCGGGGAGCTGTTTTTT.